The clone carrying this TCR beta chain occurred once. CDR3 length: 15 amino acids. From germline, CDR1 is KGHSH and CDR2 LQKENI. The J segment lost 4 bases and the V segment lost 3 bases, leaving 6 bases of the junction unmatched. Profiling relied on immunoSEQ multiplex PCR, and the TCRdb table lists in-frame clones only, not all of them. The sample shows 130,000 to 150,000 clones, roughly 85% of them seen only once. This sample was taken from a study of blood T cell repertoires in COVID-19. At the level of the study: The study drew acute and convalescent COVID-19 samples from the United States, Italy and Spain.

The sequence was collected from a woman between 55 and 75 years old with COVID-19, enrolled during active disease. This rearrangement joins TRBV18 to TRBJ2-5; 9 nucleotides match TRBD2. The sample taken for sequencing was peripheral blood. The CDR3 here is CASSPRTSAGETQYF. The CDR3 DNA sequence: TGTGCCAGCTCACCCCGGACTAGCGCTGGAGAGACCCAGTACTTC.